The 4 T cell receptor beta chains presented below share a single source sample, sequenced in a study of T cell changes during pregnancy in multiple sclerosis. Assay used: immunoSEQ multiplex PCR; TCRdb lists only in-frame clones, some missing. The sample has roughly 23,000 clones, around 84% seen once. The starting material was CD4+ T cells from peripheral blood mononuclear cells, obtained in the second trimester of pregnancy. All receptors come from a female donor in good health, enrolled as a control in a pregnancy study.

The sample holds a few counts of this clone. The chain joins TRBV27 to TRBJ1-6; the D gene is possibly TRBD1 (6 bases). The CDR3 is 17 residues long. V lost 1 base and J 9 bases, leaving 19 bases between the germline ends. Germline CDR1 MNHEY, CDR2 SMNVEV (reference sequence). The CDR3 spells CASSLWKVATGVSPLHF. In DNA, the CDR3 is TGTGCCAGCAGTTTATGGAAAGTAGCGACAGGAGTTTCACCCCTCCACTTT.

Only a few counts were recorded for this clone. V is TRBV19 and J is TRBJ1-1; D call uncertain. The CDR3 has 13 residues. The germline gives CDR1 LNHDA, CDR2 SQIVND (reference sequence). V lost 7 bases and J 1 base, leaving 10 bases between the germline ends. The CDR3 DNA follows: TGTGCCAGTATAGGTGCAGGGAACACTGAAGCTTTCTTT. Translating it yields CASIGAGNTEAFF.

This chain joins TRBV19 and TRBJ1-5; 7 bases match TRBD1. This CDR3 comprises 16 residues. The germline V gene encodes CDR1 LNHDA and CDR2 SQIVND (reference sequence). V trimming: 1 base; J trimming: 4 bases; junction bases outside the gene matches: 7. The CDR3 coding sequence is TGTGCCAGTAGTATAGGGGGGGCAGGGGGGAATCAGCCCCAGCATTTT. It specifies CASSIGGAGGNQPQHF. Using reference TRBV19 and TRBJ1-5 for the parts outside the CDR3, the full variable domain is DGGITQSPKYLFRKEGQNVTLSCEQNLNHDAMYWYRQDPGQGLRLIYYSQIVNDFQKGDIAEGYSVSREKKESFPLTVTSAQKNPTAFYLCASSIGGAGGNQPQHFGDGTRLSIL.

The chain uses TRBV2 and TRBJ2-5, with D hard to call. This CDR3 spans 12 amino acids. Trimming cost V 7 bases and J 1 base, with 7 bases left between them. Germline-derived CDR1 and CDR2 are SNHLY and FYNNEI. CDR3 DNA sequence: TGTGCCAGCAAACTCCTCCAAGAGACCCAGTACTTC. Translating it yields CASKLLQETQYF.